The 5 T cell receptor beta chains given below trace back to one sample, sequenced in a study of shared clonotypes between healthy human individuals. Some clones are missing from TCRdb's copy, which holds only in-frame ones; the method was immunoSEQ multiplex PCR. The profile shows roughly 1 million clones, about 76% of them singletons. Sequences were obtained from memory CD4+ T cells sorted from blood. The subset is: CD45RA-negative fraction. The receptors derive from a man in his late teens or twenties in good health.

This chain links TRBV7-9 with TRBJ2-1; no clear D gene. V was shortened by 1 base and J by 7 bases, with 14 bases between the two germline ends. CDR1 is SEHNR, CDR2 FQNEAQ, per germline (reference sequence). The CDR3 covers 15 residues. CDR3 sequence: CASSLGTLVGNEQFF. The CDR3, as DNA: TGTGCCAGCAGCTTAGGAACTCTCGTTGGGAATGAGCAGTTCTTC.

V is TRBV11-2 and J is TRBJ2-1, with 7 positions matching TRBD1. The CDR3 sequence is 14 residues long. The J segment lost 5 bases and the V segment lost 5 bases, leaving 6 bases of the junction unmatched. The germline V gene encodes CDR1 SGHAT and CDR2 FQNNGV. As DNA, the CDR3 is TGTGCCAGCAGCCCTGACAGGGTGGACAATGAGCAGTTCTTC. It translates to CASSPDRVDNEQFF. Using reference TRBV11-2 and TRBJ2-1 for the parts outside the CDR3, the full variable domain is EAGVAQSPRYKIIEKRQSVAFWCNPISGHATLYWYQQILGQGPKLLIQFQNNGVVDDSQLPKDRFSAERLKGVDSTLKIQPAKLEDSAVYLCASSPDRVDNEQFFGPGTRLTVL.

About this clone itself: In the same sample, other DNA sequences code for this CDR3. The V call is TRBV5-4, the J call TRBJ2-5; 10 bases align to TRBD1. V dropped 3 bases and J dropped 3; count of bases not matched to a gene: 5. The CDR3 has 15 residues. CDR1 and CDR2 (germline): SGHNT, YYREEE (reference sequence). The CDR3 loop reads CASSSGGQGKETQYF. CDR3 DNA sequence: TGTGCCAGCAGCTCGGGGGGACAGGGGAAAGAGACCCAGTACTTC. The full variable domain, its missing parts supplied by reference TRBV5-4 and TRBJ2-5, is ETGVTQSPTHLIKTRGQQVTLRCSSQSGHNTVSWYQQALGQGPQFIFQYYREEENGRGNFPPRFSGLQFPNYSSELNVNALELDDSALYLCASSSGGQGKETQYFGPGTRLLVL.

V and J are TRBV5-1 and TRBJ2-1; D might be TRBD1 (8 bases). Trimming took off 4 bases at V and 1 base at J, with 15 bases between the two ends. Germline V gene data show CDR1 as SGHRS and CDR2 as YFSETQ. This CDR3 is 16 amino acids long. The CDR3 reads CASSQLQGGSYNEQFF. CDR3 DNA: TGCGCCAGCAGCCAGCTACAGGGGGGGTCCTACAATGAGCAGTTCTTC.

Comment on this clone: Other nucleotide sequences from this sample produce the same CDR3. J is TRBJ2-5 and V is TRBV7-2, with TRBD2 matching over 12 bases. The J segment lost 4 bases and the V segment lost 1 base, leaving 1 base of the junction unmatched. This CDR3 region has 15 residues. Germline CDR1 and CDR2: SGHTA and FQGNSA. The CDR3 protein is CASSLGGLAGETQYF. As DNA, the CDR3 is TGTGCCAGCAGCTTAGGGGGACTAGCGGGAGAGACCCAGTACTTC.